This TCR beta chain was obtained from a study of pediatric ulcerative colitis. CDR3 size: 14 residues. The germline V gene has CDR1 SGHTA and CDR2 FQGNSA. The germline V and J ends were trimmed by 7 bases and 3 bases, with 15 bases remaining between them. The rectum was sampled with one to two pinch biopsies at colonoscopy. Details on this clone: Its matching antigen is unknown. The sample holds other DNA sequences that translate to the same CDR3.

The study's findings and limits: Ulcerative colitis patients shared more blood-rectal clones than controls. A couple of rectal clonotypes were found only in ulcerative colitis patients, all of them. A couple of patients' blood samples yielded substantially fewer templates.

Libraries were prepared by immunoSEQ multiplex PCR; TCRdb keeps only in-frame clonotypes and omits some of them. The data show 15,000 to 20,000 clones, about three quarters seen once. Sequencing was done on a sample of gut tissue. The V call is TRBV7-2, the J call TRBJ2-5, with a possible D match to TRBD2 (6 bases). This clonotype originated in a girl aged 10 to 17 with moderate ulcerative colitis. In DNA, the CDR3 is TGTGCCAGCACCGCCTACGCGGGGAAAGAGACCCAGTACTTC. Its translation is CASTAYAGKETQYF.